A single sample is the source of the 10 T cell receptor beta chains below, sequenced in a study of immune evolution from preneoplasia to lung adenocarcinoma. Assay: immunoSEQ multiplex PCR; the TCRdb copy retains only in-frame clones and omits some. The sample records about 11,000 clones, around 75% being singletons. What was sequenced was FFPE normal lung tissue adjacent to the tumor. The receptors stem from a person aged 55 to 69 with lung adenocarcinoma. Some clones in this sample may be carry-over from other donors' samples.

This clone appeared once. The chain uses TRBV4-1 and TRBJ2-1, with 8 bases matching TRBD2. The CDR3 sequence is 16 residues long. CDR1 and CDR2 (germline): MGHRA, YSYEKL. V shed 1 base and J 5 bases; nucleotides not matched to a gene: 7. DNA of the CDR3: TGCGCCAGCAGCCAAGTGTCTAGCGGGCCTGACAATGAGCAGTTCTTC. Amino acid sequence: CASSQVSSGPDNEQFF.

The sample holds a few counts of this clone. The chain combines TRBV29-1 with TRBJ1-1, with D possibly TRBD1 on 6 matching bases. The V gene's germline CDR1 is SQVTM and CDR2 ANQGSEA. The V end was cut by 7 bases, the J end by 4 bases, with 16 bases between. CDR3 size: 13 residues. The CDR3 DNA follows: TGCAGCGGGGGGGCAGGGCAGAGCACTGAAGCTTTCTTT. Translating gives CSGGAGQSTEAFF.

The table lists this clone with a count of one. The chain has TRBV14 and TRBJ2-1, with D possibly TRBD1 on 5 matching bases. Looked up from germline, CDR1 is SGHDN and CDR2 is FVKESK. With 1 base removed from V and 12 bases from J, the gap between germline ends came to 13 bases. The CDR3 sequence is 13 residues long. The CDR3 nucleotides are TGTGCCAGCAGCCAAGTAGGGGCGGCAAGGCAGTTCTTC. Its protein product is CASSQVGAARQFF.

The chain carries TRBV5-1 and TRBJ2-1; 10 bases are a match to TRBD1. V shed 4 bases and J 7 bases; nucleotides not matched to a gene: 11. Germline lookup yields CDR1 SGHRS and CDR2 YFSETQ. This CDR3 spans 16 amino acids. CDR3 bases: TGCGCCAGCAGCATTCCCCGACAGGGGGCGGGGAATGAGCAGTTCTTC. Amino acid sequence: CASSIPRQGAGNEQFF.

The V gene is TRBV28, the J gene TRBJ1-1; D uncertain. CDR1 is MDHEN and CDR2 is SYDVKM in the germline V gene. CDR3 length: 15 residues. Trimming stripped 6 bases from V and 3 bases from J, with 17 bases between. Here the CDR3 reads CASRINSLRDTEAFF. The CDR3, as DNA: TGTGCCAGCAGAATTAACTCTTTACGAGACACTGAAGCTTTCTTT.

The V gene is TRBV15, the J gene TRBJ2-3, with 7 positions matching TRBD2. The CDR3 sequence is 15 residues long. The J segment lost 0 bases and the V segment lost 7 bases, leaving 7 bases of the junction unmatched. Germline V gene sequence: CDR1 LNHNV, CDR2 YYDKDF (reference sequence). This CDR3 is CATTPSGASTDTQYF. The CDR3 coding sequence is TGTGCCACCACTCCTAGCGGTGCTAGCACAGATACGCAGTATTTT.

The V call is TRBV5-1, the J call TRBJ2-7; 9 bases are shared with TRBD1. The CDR3 is made up of 14 amino acids. With 4 bases clipped from V and 3 bases from J, the junction kept 5 bases outside the gene matches. Germline CDR1 is SGHRS and CDR2 is YFSETQ. The CDR3 reads CASSGGQGSYEQYF. CDR3 coding DNA: TGCGCCAGCAGCGGGGGACAGGGAAGCTACGAGCAGTACTTC.

This clone has only one observation. The chain combines TRBV7-8 with TRBJ1-5; D is unresolved. There are 13 residues in the CDR3. Germline CDR1 and CDR2: SGHVS and FQNEAQ. Trimming stripped 1 base from V and 0 bases from J, with 1 base between. The CDR3 reads CASSLDSNQPQHF. DNA for the CDR3: TGTGCCAGCAGCTTAGATAGCAATCAGCCCCAGCATTTT.

This chain connects TRBV5-1 to TRBJ1-1; tentatively, D is TRBD1 (5 bases). The germline V and J ends were trimmed by 0 bases and 5 bases, with 8 bases remaining between them. This CDR3 has 13 amino acids. Germline V gene lookup returns CDR1 SGHRS and CDR2 YFSETQ. The CDR3 nucleotides read TGCGCCAGCAGCTTGGTCAGGGCGACTGAAGCTTTCTTT. Its protein product is CASSLVRATEAFF.

The J gene is TRBJ2-7, the V gene TRBV7-2; 7 bases agree with TRBD2. CDR1 and CDR2 from the germline V gene are SGHTA and FQGNSA. The trim removed 5 bases at V and 5 bases at J, leaving 9 bases unmatched. The CDR3 covers 14 residues. In DNA, the CDR3 is TGTGCCAGCAGCCGGGGAGGGGTGGTCGACGAGCAGTACTTC. It translates to CASSRGGVVDEQYF.